The rows below give T cell receptor beta chains drawn from one sample of a study of OX40 agonist ivuxolimab in advanced cancers. Here immunoSEQ multiplex PCR was the method, and the copy in TCRdb shows in-frame clones only, minus some. The sample gives about 76,000 clones, roughly 87% of which show up once; less than 0.2% is in the top ten. Sequences were derived from CD4+ or CD8+ T cells sorted from blood, sampled in a trial of the OX40 agonist ivuxolimab. These receptors originate from an adult with an advanced solid tumor such as melanoma, head and neck, liver or kidney cancer. Both conserved end residues are part of each CDR3. The D gene is left open where the match is weak. Where a row states a size, it is once, few, many or the class of an expanded clone; other rows omit it.

>-|-|TRBV7-9|TRBJ1-6
CASSTNSPLHF
TGTGCCAGCAGCACAAATTCACCCCTCCACTTT
>-|-|TRBV30|TRBJ2-2
CAWSARLEHRGAVF
TGTGCCTGGAGTGCCCGACTAGAACACCGGGGAGCTGTTTTT
>TRBD1|-|TRBV5-1|TRBJ1-2
CASSFAGGSDYGYTF
TGCGCCAGCAGCTTTGCAGGGGGTAGCGACTATGGCTACACCTTC
>TRBD2|-|TRBV7-2|TRBJ2-3
CASSPIRLADSTDTQYF
TGTGCCAGCAGCCCGATCCGACTAGCGGACAGCACAGATACGCAGTATTTT
>TRBD1|-|TRBV10-1|TRBJ2-3
CASSPSTGGSTDTQYF
TGCGCCAGCAGCCCCTCGACAGGGGGCTCTACAGATACGCAGTATTTT
>-|few|TRBV28|TRBJ1-2
CASSLTGPNYGYTF
TGTGCCAGCAGTTTAACAGGGCCTAACTATGGCTACACCTTC
>TRBD2|-|TRBV10-3|TRBJ2-3
CAISEWASGGTDTQYF
TGTGCCATCAGTGAGTGGGCTAGCGGGGGTACAGATACGCAGTATTTT
>-|once|TRBV9|TRBJ2-3
CASSVLGLQSTDTQYF
TGTGCCAGCAGCGTATTGGGACTCCAAAGCACAGATACGCAGTATTTT
>TRBD1|-|TRBV7-3|TRBJ2-1
CASSLPGTGNNEQFF
TGTGCCAGCAGCTTACCCGGGACAGGGAACAATGAGCAGTTCTTC
>TRBD1|-|TRBV27|TRBJ2-1
CASSFRDRGHEQFF
TGTGCCAGCAGCTTCCGGGACAGGGGGCATGAGCAGTTCTTC
>TRBD2|-|TRBV30|TRBJ2-1
CAWMPPRERPQNYNEQFF
TGTGCCTGGATGCCCCCGCGGGAGAGACCCCAAAACTACAATGAGCAGTTCTTC
>TRBD1|-|TRBV5-6|TRBJ1-5
CASSRTGPNQPQHF
TGTGCCAGCAGCCGGACAGGACCCAATCAGCCCCAGCATTTT
>-|-|TRBV11-2|TRBJ2-3
CASSLGGLDSTDTQYF
TGTGCCAGCAGCTTAGGGGGCCTGGACAGCACAGATACGCAGTATTTT
>-|-|TRBV4-1|TRBJ2-5
CASSREGRQETQYF
TGCGCCAGCAGCCGCGAGGGCCGGCAAGAGACCCAGTACTTC
>-|-|TRBV7-2|TRBJ2-3
CASSLYPRRGTQYF
TGTGCCAGCAGTCTATACCCCCGAAGGGGAACGCAGTATTTT
>-|-|TRBV12-5|TRBJ2-1
CASGLAGEQFF
TGTGCTAGTGGTTTGGCTGGAGAGCAGTTCTTC
>-|once|TRBV27|TRBJ1-6
CASGYSSYNSPLHF
TGTGCCAGCGGATACAGCTCCTATAATTCACCCCTCCACTTT
>TRBD2|-|TRBV25-1|TRBJ2-3
CASSESLRTSGPDTQYF
TGTGCCAGCAGTGAATCCTTACGGACTAGCGGCCCCGATACGCAGTATTTT
>TRBD1|once|TRBV12-5|TRBJ2-2
CASGLNQGAAQTGELFF
TGTGCTAGTGGTTTGAACCAGGGGGCGGCGCAGACCGGGGAGCTGTTTTTT
>-|few|TRBV18|TRBJ2-2
CASSSGTPVTGELFF
TGTGCCAGCTCATCCGGGACACCAGTTACCGGGGAGCTGTTTTTT
>-|-|TRBV5-6|TRBJ2-3
CASRGGDTQYF
TGTGCCAGCAGAGGGGGGGATACGCAGTATTTT
>TRBD1|-|TRBV2|TRBJ1-4
CASSGQGDMKKLFF
TGTGCCAGCAGCGGACAGGGGGATATGAAAAAACTGTTTTTT
>-|few|TRBV9|TRBJ2-1
CASSSGWEEQFF
TGTGCCAGCAGCTCCGGGTGGGAGGAGCAGTTCTTC
>-|-|TRBV19|TRBJ2-2
CASSHRRGGTTGELFF
TGTGCCAGTAGTCACCGGCGAGGGGGGACCACCGGGGAGCTGTTTTTT
>-|once|TRBV15|TRBJ2-2
CATREGGPPGELFF
TGTGCCACCAGAGAGGGGGGGCCCCCCGGGGAGCTGTTTTTT
>-|once|TRBV10-3|TRBJ1-4
CAISGQQGEKLFF
TGTGCCATCAGTGGGCAGCAAGGGGAAAAACTGTTTTTT
>TRBD2|once|TRBV5-4|TRBJ2-1
CASSTGGASSYNEQFF
TGTGCCAGCAGCACCGGGGGGGCGAGCTCCTACAATGAGCAGTTCTTC
>TRBD2|-|TRBV2|TRBJ2-1
CASRGTSGKSYNEQFF
TGTGCCAGCAGGGGGACTAGCGGGAAATCCTACAATGAGCAGTTCTTC
>TRBD1|-|TRBV6-5|TRBJ1-5
CASRRQGRGQPQHF
TGTGCCAGCAGACGACAGGGTCGCGGTCAGCCCCAGCATTTT
>-|-|TRBV5-1|TRBJ1-3
CASSLGGWRQSGGNTIYF
TGCGCCAGCAGCTTGGGCGGGTGGCGACAGTCTGGCGGAAACACCATATATTTT
>-|-|TRBV29-1|TRBJ1-3
CSVQVTGGNTIYF
TGCAGCGTTCAAGTTACAGGGGGAAACACCATATATTTT
>TRBD1|-|TRBV7-9|TRBJ1-2
CASKEGAGFYGYTF
TGTGCCAGCAAGGAGGGGGCGGGATTCTATGGCTACACCTTC
>TRBD2|few|TRBV5-4|TRBJ2-5
CASSLSAGAQRQETQYF
TGTGCCAGCAGCTTGTCGGCGGGAGCACAGAGACAAGAGACCCAGTACTTC
>-|-|TRBV5-8|TRBJ1-2
CASSPRNYGYTF
TGTGCCAGCAGCCCTAGGAACTATGGCTACACCTTC
>TRBD1|-|TRBV5-1|TRBJ2-7
CASSSFDRDLYEQYF
TGCGCCAGCAGCTCCTTCGACAGGGACCTCTACGAGCAGTACTTC
>-|-|TRBV5-1|TRBJ2-1
CASSLDGNEQFF
TGCGCCAGCAGCTTGGACGGTAATGAGCAGTTCTTC
>-|-|TRBV6-6|TRBJ1-2
CASSVPQEGHGYTF
TGTGCCAGCAGTGTTCCACAGGAGGGCCATGGCTACACCTTC
>TRBD2|few|TRBV6-5|TRBJ2-5
CASSWGLARKETQYF
TGTGCCAGCAGTTGGGGACTAGCGAGAAAAGAGACCCAGTACTTC
>-|-|TRBV2|TRBJ2-1
CASSDGTTGGDEQFF
TGTGCCAGCAGTGATGGCACTACCGGGGGCGATGAGCAGTTCTTC
>-|-|TRBV2|TRBJ2-6
CAGQTGSGANVLTF
TGTGCCGGCCAGACGGGCTCTGGGGCCAACGTCCTGACTTTC
>-|once|TRBV30|TRBJ2-3
CAWRWAGPRDTQYF
TGTGCCTGGAGATGGGCGGGACCTAGGGATACGCAGTATTTT
>TRBD2|-|TRBV5-1|TRBJ2-5
CASSEGTSGGQETQYF
TGCGCCAGCAGCGAGGGGACTAGCGGAGGGCAAGAGACCCAGTACTTC
>TRBD1|once|TRBV14|TRBJ2-7
CASSQGSARDRWYSEQYF
TGTGCCAGCAGCCAAGGAAGTGCGAGGGACAGGTGGTACTCCGAGCAGTACTTC
>-|-|TRBV5-1|TRBJ2-5
CASSLVVEQETQYF
TGCGCCAGCAGCTTAGTAGTAGAACAAGAGACCCAGTACTTC
>TRBD1|-|TRBV10-1|TRBJ1-4
CASTAGTEGEKLFF
TGCGCCAGCACCGCCGGGACAGAAGGAGAAAAACTGTTTTTT
>-|-|TRBV5-1|TRBJ2-3
CASSLAGVGTDTQYF
TGCGCCAGCAGCTTGGCGGGAGTAGGTACAGATACGCAGTATTTT
>TRBD2|-|TRBV19|TRBJ2-3
CASRVLGAGADTQYF
TGTGCCAGTAGAGTCTTAGGCGCGGGAGCAGATACGCAGTATTTT
>-|-|TRBV6-1|TRBJ2-2
CASNPRTVNTGELFF
TGTGCCAGCAACCCGAGGACGGTGAACACCGGGGAGCTGTTTTTT
>-|-|TRBV5-1|TRBJ1-1
CASSRTAMNTEAFF
TGCGCCAGCAGCCGGACAGCGATGAACACTGAAGCTTTCTTT
>TRBD2|once|TRBV19|TRBJ2-4
CASNPNPGTGGSDKNIQYF
TGTGCCAGTAATCCCAACCCAGGGACGGGGGGATCGGACAAAAACATTCAGTACTTC
>-|-|TRBV5-1|TRBJ2-5
CASSSYKGRETQYF
TGCGCCAGCAGCTCTTATAAGGGCCGGGAGACCCAGTACTTC
>TRBD2|-|TRBV7-3|TRBJ2-3
CASSSRSGATQYF
TGTGCCAGCAGCTCGCGAAGCGGGGCTACGCAGTATTTT
>-|-|TRBV19|TRBJ1-6
CASSRQATGSYNSPLHF
TGTGCCAGTAGTAGACAGGCAACGGGCTCCTATAATTCACCCCTCCACTTT
>TRBD2|few|TRBV5-6|TRBJ2-1
CASSRGLAGGNEQFF
TGTGCCAGCAGCAGGGGACTAGCGGGAGGGAATGAGCAGTTCTTC
>-|-|TRBV11-3|TRBJ1-5
CASSVPRNESNQPQHF
TGTGCCAGCAGCGTCCCTAGGAACGAGAGCAATCAGCCCCAGCATTTT
>TRBD2|-|TRBV10-2|TRBJ2-3
CASSESRGGTDTQYF
TGCGCCAGCAGTGAGTCGCGGGGGGGCACAGATACGCAGTATTTT
>-|-|TRBV7-8|TRBJ1-2
CASSLREGGGSYGYTF
TGTGCCAGCAGCTTGAGGGAGGGAGGGGGGAGCTATGGCTACACCTTC
>TRBD1|-|TRBV2|TRBJ2-3
CASSPWTGGLGDTQYF
TGTGCCAGCAGTCCCTGGACAGGGGGGTTGGGAGATACGCAGTATTTT
>TRBD1|-|TRBV5-1|TRBJ2-2
CASRDRKGGWNTGELFF
TGCGCCAGCAGAGACCGCAAAGGGGGCTGGAACACCGGGGAGCTGTTTTTT
>-|once|TRBV28|TRBJ2-1
CASSLPQQGGEFF
TGTGCCAGCAGTTTACCTCAACAGGGTGGGGAGTTCTTC